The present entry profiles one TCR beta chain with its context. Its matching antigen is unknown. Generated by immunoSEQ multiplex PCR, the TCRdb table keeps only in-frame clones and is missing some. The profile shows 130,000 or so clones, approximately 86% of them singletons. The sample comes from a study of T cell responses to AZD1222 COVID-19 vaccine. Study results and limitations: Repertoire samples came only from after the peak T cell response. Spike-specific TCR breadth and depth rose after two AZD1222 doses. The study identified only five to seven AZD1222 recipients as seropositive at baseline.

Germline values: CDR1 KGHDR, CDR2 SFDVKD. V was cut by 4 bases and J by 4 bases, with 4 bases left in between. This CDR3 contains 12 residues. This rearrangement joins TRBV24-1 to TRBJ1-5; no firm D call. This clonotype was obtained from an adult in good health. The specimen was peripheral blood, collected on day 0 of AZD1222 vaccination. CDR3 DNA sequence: TGTGCCACCAGTGACGGGAATCAGCCCCAGCATTTT. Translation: CATSDGNQPQHF.